Sequencing of this T cell receptor beta chain was carried out in a study of human T cells and chemical hapten exposure. TCRdb re-analysed the RACE reads in MiXCR, keeping a single row per CDR3 protein. Counted here are under 200,000 distinct CDR3 sequences, 13% to 15% occurring once; the ten biggest clones make up 1.7%. The time point is: patch test 1, 2 weeks after DPC sensitization. Documented treatment: therapeutic diphenylcyclopropenone sensitization with weekly scalp DPC. Alopecia patients, 18 to 70 years old and DPC-suitable, served as donors. CDR3 length: 15 residues. V lost 8 bases and J lost 4, with 18 bases in between. Per germline, CDR1 MNHNS and CDR2 SASEGT. The study, taken as a whole, reports: Expanded TCRs were compared with controls, and the expanded TCRs formed significantly more large CDR3 similarity clusters. Following DPC sensitization, TCRs present above 1 in 1000 frequency showed no change.

Turning to this clonotype: Its cognate antigen is unknown.

V is TRBV6-1 and J is TRBJ1-3; D is perhaps TRBD1 (5 bases). The specimen was whole blood, collected in connection with sensitization to the hapten diphenylcyclopropenone (DPC). The source of this sequence is a woman in her thirties with alopecia areata. Some clones in this sample may be carry-over from other donors' samples. The CDR3, as DNA: TGTGCCAGCGGAGAGATCGGGACCGGAGGAAACACCATATATTTT. Translating it yields CASGEIGTGGNTIYF.